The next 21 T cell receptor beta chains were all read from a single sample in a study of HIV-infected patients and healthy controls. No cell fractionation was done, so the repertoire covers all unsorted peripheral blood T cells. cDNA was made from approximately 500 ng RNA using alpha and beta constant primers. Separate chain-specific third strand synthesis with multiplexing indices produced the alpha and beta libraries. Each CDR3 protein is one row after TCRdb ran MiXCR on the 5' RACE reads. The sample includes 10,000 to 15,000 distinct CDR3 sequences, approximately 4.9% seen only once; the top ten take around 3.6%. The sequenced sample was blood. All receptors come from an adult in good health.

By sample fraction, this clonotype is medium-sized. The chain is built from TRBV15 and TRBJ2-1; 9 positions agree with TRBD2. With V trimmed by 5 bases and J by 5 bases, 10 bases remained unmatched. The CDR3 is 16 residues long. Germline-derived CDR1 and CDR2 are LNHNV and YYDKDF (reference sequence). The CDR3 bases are TGTGCCACCAGCCAGCTTGGGCGGGGGGGGAACAATGAGCAGTTCTTC. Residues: CATSQLGRGGNNEQFF.

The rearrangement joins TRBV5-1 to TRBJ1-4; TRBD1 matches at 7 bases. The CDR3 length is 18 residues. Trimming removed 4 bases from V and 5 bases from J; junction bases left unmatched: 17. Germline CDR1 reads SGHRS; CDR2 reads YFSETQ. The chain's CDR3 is CASSREDRRLKPNEKLFF. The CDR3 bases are TGCGCCAGCAGCAGGGAGGACAGGCGGCTTAAACCGAATGAAAAACTGTTTTTT. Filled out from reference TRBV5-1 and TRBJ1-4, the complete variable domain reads KAGVTQTPRYLIKTRGQQVTLSCSPISGHRSVSWYQQTPGQGLQFLFEYFSETQRNKGNFPGRFSGRQFSNSRSEMNVSTLELGDSALYLCASSREDRRLKPNEKLFFGSGTQLSVL.

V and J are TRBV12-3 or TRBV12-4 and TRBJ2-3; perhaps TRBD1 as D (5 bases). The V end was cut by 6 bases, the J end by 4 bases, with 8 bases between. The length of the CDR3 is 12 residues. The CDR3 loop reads CASRQASDTQYF. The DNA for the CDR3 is TGTGCCAGCAGACAGGCTTCAGATACGCAGTATTTT.

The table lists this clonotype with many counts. The chain's CDR3 is CASSPSGGTSYEQYF. The CDR3 nucleotides read TGTGCCAGCAGCCCCAGCGGGGGGACCTCCTACGAGCAGTACTTC. The chain is built from TRBV7-2 and TRBJ2-7, with TRBD2 identical over 9 bases. The V segment lost 5 bases and the J segment 0 bases; nucleotides outside the gene matches: 5. The CDR3 is 15 amino acids. CDR1 and CDR2 from the germline V gene are SGHTA and FQGNSA.

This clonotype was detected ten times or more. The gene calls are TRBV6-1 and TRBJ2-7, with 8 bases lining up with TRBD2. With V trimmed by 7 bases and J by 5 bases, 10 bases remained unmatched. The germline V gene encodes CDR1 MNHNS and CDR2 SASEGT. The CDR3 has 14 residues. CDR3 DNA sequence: TGTGCCAGCACCTTTAGCGGGGAGCTGAACGAGCAGTACTTC. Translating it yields CASTFSGELNEQYF.

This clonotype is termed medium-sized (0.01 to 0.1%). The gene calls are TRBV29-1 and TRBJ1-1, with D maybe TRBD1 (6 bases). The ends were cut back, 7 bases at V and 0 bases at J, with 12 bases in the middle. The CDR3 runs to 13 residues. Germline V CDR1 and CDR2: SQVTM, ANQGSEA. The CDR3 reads CSAQTGMNTEAFF. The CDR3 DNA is TGCAGCGCACAGACAGGCATGAACACTGAAGCTTTCTTT.

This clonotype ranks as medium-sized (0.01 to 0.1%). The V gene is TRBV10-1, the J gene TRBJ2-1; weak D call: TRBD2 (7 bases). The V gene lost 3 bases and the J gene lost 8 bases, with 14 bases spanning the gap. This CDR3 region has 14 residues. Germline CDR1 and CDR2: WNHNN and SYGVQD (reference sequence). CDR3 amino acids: CASSDGGGRDEQFF. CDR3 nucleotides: TGCGCCAGCAGTGATGGCGGGGGCCGCGATGAGCAGTTCTTC.

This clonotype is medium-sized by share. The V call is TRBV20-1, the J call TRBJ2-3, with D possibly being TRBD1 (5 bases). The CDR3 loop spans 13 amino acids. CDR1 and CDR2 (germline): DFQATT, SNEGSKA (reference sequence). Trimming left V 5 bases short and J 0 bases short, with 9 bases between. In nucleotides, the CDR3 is TGCAGTGCTCGACAGATTAGCACAGATACGCAGTATTTT. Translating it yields CSARQISTDTQYF.

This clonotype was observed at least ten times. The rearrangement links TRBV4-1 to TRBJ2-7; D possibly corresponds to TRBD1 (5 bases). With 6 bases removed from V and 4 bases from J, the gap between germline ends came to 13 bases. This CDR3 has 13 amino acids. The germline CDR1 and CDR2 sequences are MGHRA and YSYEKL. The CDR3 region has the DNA TGCGCCAGCAGGCAGGGTGGGGCATACGAGCAGTACTTC. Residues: CASRQGGAYEQYF.

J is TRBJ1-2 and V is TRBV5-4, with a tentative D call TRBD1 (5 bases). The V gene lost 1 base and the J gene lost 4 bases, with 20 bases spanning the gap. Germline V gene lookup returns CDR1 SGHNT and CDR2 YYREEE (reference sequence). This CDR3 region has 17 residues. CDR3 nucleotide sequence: TGTGCCAGCAGCTTGAAATCCTGGACGCAGGGAATCTATGGCTACACCTTC. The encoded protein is CASSLKSWTQGIYGYTF.

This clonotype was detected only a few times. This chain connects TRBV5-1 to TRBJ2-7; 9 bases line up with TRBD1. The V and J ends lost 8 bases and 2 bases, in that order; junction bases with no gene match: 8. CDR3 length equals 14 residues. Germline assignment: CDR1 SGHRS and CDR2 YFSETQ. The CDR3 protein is CASAPWTGAYEQYF. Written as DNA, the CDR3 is TGCGCCAGTGCGCCTTGGACAGGGGCCTACGAGCAGTACTTC.

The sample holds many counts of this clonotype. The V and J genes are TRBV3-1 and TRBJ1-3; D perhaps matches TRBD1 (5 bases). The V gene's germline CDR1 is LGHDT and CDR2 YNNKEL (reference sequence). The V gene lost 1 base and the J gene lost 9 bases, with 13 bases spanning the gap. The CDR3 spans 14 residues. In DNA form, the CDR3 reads TGTGCCAGCAGCCAAGCCGGTGGGGCGAGCACCATATATTTT. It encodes CASSQAGGASTIYF.

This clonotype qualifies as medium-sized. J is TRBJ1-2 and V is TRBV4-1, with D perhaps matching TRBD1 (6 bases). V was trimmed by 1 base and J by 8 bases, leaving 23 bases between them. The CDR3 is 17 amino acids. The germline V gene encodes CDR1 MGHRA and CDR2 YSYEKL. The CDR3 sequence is CASSQAPEHQGRGGYTF. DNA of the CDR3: TGCGCCAGCAGCCAAGCTCCCGAGCACCAGGGTAGGGGGGGCTACACCTTC.

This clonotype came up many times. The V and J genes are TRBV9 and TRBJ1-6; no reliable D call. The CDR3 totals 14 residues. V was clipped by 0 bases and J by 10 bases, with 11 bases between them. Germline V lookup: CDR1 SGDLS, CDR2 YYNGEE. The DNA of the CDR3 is TGTGCCAGCAGCGTAGGGGCGGGAGTATCACCCCTCCACTTT. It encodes CASSVGAGVSPLHF.

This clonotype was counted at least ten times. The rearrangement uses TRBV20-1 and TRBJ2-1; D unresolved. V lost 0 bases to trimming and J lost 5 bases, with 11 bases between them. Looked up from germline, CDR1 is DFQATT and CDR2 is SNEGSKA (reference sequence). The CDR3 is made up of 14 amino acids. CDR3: CSARDVAVNNEQFF. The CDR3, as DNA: TGCAGTGCTAGAGATGTGGCCGTTAACAATGAGCAGTTCTTC.

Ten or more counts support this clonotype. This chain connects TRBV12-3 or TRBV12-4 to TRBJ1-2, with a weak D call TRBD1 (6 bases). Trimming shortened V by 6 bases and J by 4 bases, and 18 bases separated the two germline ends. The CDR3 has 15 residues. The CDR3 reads CASSPSSAGVYGYTF. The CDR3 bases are TGTGCCAGCAGCCCGAGCTCGGCAGGGGTCTATGGCTACACCTTC.

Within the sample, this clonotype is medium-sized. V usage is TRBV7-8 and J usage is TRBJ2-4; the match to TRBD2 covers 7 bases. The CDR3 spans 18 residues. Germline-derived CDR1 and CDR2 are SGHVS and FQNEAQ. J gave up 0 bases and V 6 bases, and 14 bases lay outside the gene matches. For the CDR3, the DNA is TGTGCCAGCAGAAGGGGACTAACAAGTACCTTAGCCAAAAACATTCAGTACTTC. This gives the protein CASRRGLTSTLAKNIQYF. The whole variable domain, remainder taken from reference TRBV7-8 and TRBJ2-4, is GAGVSQSPRYKVAKRGQDVALRCDPISGHVSLFWYQQALGQGPEFLTYFQNEAQLDKSGLPSDRFFAERPEGSVSTLKIQRTQQEDSAVYLCASRRGLTSTLAKNIQYFGAGTRLSVL.

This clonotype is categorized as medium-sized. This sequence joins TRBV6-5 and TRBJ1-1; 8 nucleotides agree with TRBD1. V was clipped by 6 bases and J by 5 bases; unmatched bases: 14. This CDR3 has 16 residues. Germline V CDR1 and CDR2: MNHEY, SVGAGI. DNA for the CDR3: TGTGCCAGCAGACTCTTTGGGACAGGAGAGGGTACTGAAGCTTTCTTT. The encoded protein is CASRLFGTGEGTEAFF.

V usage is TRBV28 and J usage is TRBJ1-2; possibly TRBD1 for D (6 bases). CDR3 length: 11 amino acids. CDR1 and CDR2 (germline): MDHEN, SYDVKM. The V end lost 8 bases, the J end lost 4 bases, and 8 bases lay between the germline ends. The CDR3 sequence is CASEDSYGYTF. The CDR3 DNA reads TGTGCCAGCGAGGACAGCTATGGCTACACCTTC.

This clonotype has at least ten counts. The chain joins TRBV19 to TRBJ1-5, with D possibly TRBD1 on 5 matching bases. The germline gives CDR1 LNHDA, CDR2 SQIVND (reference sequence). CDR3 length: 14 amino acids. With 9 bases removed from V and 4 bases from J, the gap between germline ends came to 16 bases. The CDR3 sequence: CASHIPGLNQPQHF. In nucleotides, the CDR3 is TGTGCCAGCCATATCCCGGGACTTAATCAGCCCCAGCATTTT.

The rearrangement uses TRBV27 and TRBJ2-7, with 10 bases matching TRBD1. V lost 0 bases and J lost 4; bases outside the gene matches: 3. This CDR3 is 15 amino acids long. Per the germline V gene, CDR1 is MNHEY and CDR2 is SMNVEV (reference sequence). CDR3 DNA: TGTGCCAGCAGTTTATCGGGACAGGGGTTGTACGAGCAGTACTTC. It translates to CASSLSGQGLYEQYF.